Following are 9 T cell receptor beta chains from one sample sequenced in a study of CD8 T cells in ankylosing spondylitis. TCRdb fed the 5' RACE reads into MiXCR, producing one record per CDR3 protein. The sample includes 200,000 to 300,000 distinct CDR3 sequences, around 10% of them seen just once. Source material: blood, either unsorted or a sorted T cell fraction (not recorded which). The receptors here all came from a male donor with ankylosing spondylitis or in good health (not recorded which).

This clonotype was counted ten times or more. The chain recombines TRBV29-1 with TRBJ2-3; TRBD2 agrees at 16 bases. Germline V CDR1 and CDR2: SQVTM, ANQGSEA. Trimming cost V 3 bases and J 6 bases; bases outside gene matches: 12. The CDR3 extends over 18 amino acids. CDR3 DNA sequence: TGCAGCGTTGATCGGGGACTAGCGGGGGGGTCCACCCTGGATACGCAGTATTTT. Translated, it gives CSVDRGLAGGSTLDTQYF.

This clonotype was recorded many times. The chain recombines TRBV3-1 with TRBJ2-5; D ambiguous. V dropped 0 bases and J dropped 5 bases, with 10 bases sitting between them. The germline V gene encodes CDR1 LGHDT and CDR2 YNNKEL (reference sequence). The CDR3 has 14 amino acids. The CDR3 protein is CASSQERIRETQYF. DNA of the CDR3: TGTGCCAGCAGCCAAGAAAGAATTAGGGAGACCCAGTACTTC.

There are a few counts of this clonotype. A clone one base away is much larger, so this may be a read error. The chain uses TRBV7-8 and TRBJ2-7; D may be TRBD2 (7 bases). From germline, CDR1 is SGHVS and CDR2 FQNEAQ. Trimming took 2 bases from V and 2 from J, leaving 10 bases between them. The CDR3 covers 14 residues. CDR3 coding DNA: TGTGCCAGCAGCTTAAACGGGGGGCCCTACGAGCAGTACTTC. It yields the protein CASSLNGGPYEQYF.

This clonotype was seen more than once but under ten times. CDR3 protein: CASSLEASGHNEQFF. CDR3 sequence (DNA): TGCGCCAGCAGCTTGGAGGCTAGCGGGCACAATGAGCAGTTCTTC. The chain recombines TRBV5-1 with TRBJ2-1; 8 nucleotides line up with TRBD2. This CDR3 is built from 15 residues. The germline gives CDR1 SGHRS, CDR2 YFSETQ. V was clipped by 0 bases and J by 5 bases; unmatched bases: 4. The entire variable domain, with the rest obtained from reference TRBV5-1 and TRBJ2-1, is as follows: KAGVTQTPRYLIKTRGQQVTLSCSPISGHRSVSWYQQTPGQGLQFLFEYFSETQRNKGNFPGRFSGRQFSNSRSEMNVSTLELGDSALYLCASSLEASGHNEQFFGPGTRLTVL.

This clonotype was counted many times. The chain couples TRBV20-1 to TRBJ1-1; D not certain. Germline CDR1 is DFQATT and CDR2 is SNEGSKA (reference sequence). This CDR3 is built from 12 residues. V was clipped by 4 bases and J by 1 base, with 7 bases between them. The CDR3 sequence is CSANQPNTEAFF. The CDR3 DNA sequence: TGCAGTGCTAATCAGCCGAACACTGAAGCTTTCTTT.

This clonotype showed up many times. V and J are TRBV20-1 and TRBJ1-2; a weak D match, TRBD1 (6 bases). CDR3 length: 15 residues. The germline V gene has CDR1 DFQATT and CDR2 SNEGSKA (reference sequence). V shed 5 bases and J shed 4 bases, with 20 bases lying between them. The CDR3 DNA is TGCAGTGCTTATCTGGGGGTCAGGGGAGCCTATGGCTACACCTTC. Translation: CSAYLGVRGAYGYTF.

The V and J genes are TRBV7-2 and TRBJ2-1, with D tentatively TRBD1 or TRBD2 (5 bases each). The CDR3 contains 14 residues. V lost 6 bases and J 4 bases, leaving 13 bases between the germline ends. The germline gives CDR1 SGHTA, CDR2 FQGNSA. The CDR3: CASRLGTGYNEQFF. The CDR3 nucleotides are TGTGCCAGCAGACTGGGGACGGGATACAATGAGCAGTTCTTC. The full variable domain, with the rest looked up from reference TRBV7-2 and TRBJ2-1, is GAGVSQSPSNKVTEKGKDVELRCDPISGHTALYWYRQSLGQGLEFLIYFQGNSAPDKSGLPSDRFSAERTGGSVSTLTIQRTQQEDSAVYLCASRLGTGYNEQFFGPGTRLTVL.

This clonotype was counted many times. CDR3 coding DNA: TGTGCCAGCAGTTTGTCGGGAACTGGAAACACCATATATTTT. Translated: CASSLSGTGNTIYF. J is TRBJ1-3 and V is TRBV12-3 or TRBV12-4; D is unresolved. Trimming shortened V by 3 bases and J by 2 bases, and 8 bases separated the two germline ends. The CDR3 sequence is 14 residues long.

This clonotype was detected many times. The chain uses TRBV6-5 and TRBJ2-3; D is ambiguous. V dropped 0 bases and J dropped 1 base, with 11 bases sitting between them. The CDR3 spans 16 residues. CDR1 and CDR2 from the germline V gene are MNHEY and SVGAGI. The CDR3, as DNA: TGTGCCAGCAGTTACTCGAGGTTCGCCGGCACAGATACGCAGTATTTT. This codes for CASSYSRFAGTDTQYF.